Detailed here is one T cell receptor beta chain. TCRdb re-called the PCR reads through MiXCR, storing one row per CDR3 protein. The sample consists of a few hundred thousand distinct CDR3 sequences, 20% to 25% of them appearing once. This entry belongs to a study of molecular identifiers for immune sequencing clone quantification. Looked up from germline, CDR1 is MNHEY and CDR2 is SVGAGI. With V trimmed by 7 bases and J by 4 bases, 6 bases remained unmatched. The CDR3 is 13 residues long. The receptor's source is a human donor in good health. Some libraries in this study had Jurkat cell RNA spiked in. Sequencing input: naive CD8+ T cells from blood, with Jurkat cell RNA spiked in. Noted subset: FACS-sorted CD8+CD4-CCR7+CD45RA+ naive T cells. The chain is built from TRBV6-5 and TRBJ2-5; 7 bases line up with TRBD1. This CDR3 reads CASKGQIRETQYF. CDR3 DNA sequence: TGTGCCAGCAAGGGACAGATTAGAGAGACCCAGTACTTC.